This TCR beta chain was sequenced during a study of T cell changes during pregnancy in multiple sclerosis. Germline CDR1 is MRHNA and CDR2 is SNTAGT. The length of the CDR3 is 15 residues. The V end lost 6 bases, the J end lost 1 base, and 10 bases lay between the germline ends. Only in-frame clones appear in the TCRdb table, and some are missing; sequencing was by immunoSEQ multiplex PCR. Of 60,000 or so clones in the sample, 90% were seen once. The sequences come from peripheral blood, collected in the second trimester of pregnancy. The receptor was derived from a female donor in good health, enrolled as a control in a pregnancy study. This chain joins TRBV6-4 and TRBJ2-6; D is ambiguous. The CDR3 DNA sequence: TGTGCCAGCAGAGAAAGTAGTTCTGGGGCCAACGTCCTGACTTTC. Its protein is CASRESSSGANVLTF.